This is a list of T cell receptor beta chains from one sample in a study of breast tumors, draining lymph nodes, adjacent tissues. In TCRdb, the multiplex PCR reads were re-called with MiXCR into one record per CDR3 protein. The sample consists of 150,000 to 200,000 distinct CDR3 sequences, roughly 30% of them appearing once. Specimen: axillary lymph node tissue. Receptors originate from a female donor with breast cancer. Some clones in this sample may be carry-over from other donors' samples. CDR3s include the opening cysteine and the closing phenylalanine or tryptophan. D genes are given only for firm matches. Part of the rows lack a size; the others show once, few, many or a class for expanded clones.

TRBJ2-5,many,TRBD1,TRBV20-1,TGCAGTGCTAGTGTAATCGACAGGGTCCAAGAGACCCAGTACTTC,CSASVIDRVQETQYF
TRBJ1-1,.,TRBD1,TRBV20-1,TGCAGTGCTCGGACAGGGCTGGAAACTGAAGCTTTCTTT,CSARTGLETEAFF
TRBJ1-3,many,TRBD1,TRBV9,TGTGCCAGCAGCCCGAATTATCTTCAGGGACAGGTATTCCCTTACACCTCTGGAAACACCATATATTTT,CASSPNYLQGQVFPYTSGNTIYF
TRBJ2-2,many,TRBD1,TRBV5-6,TGTGCCAGCAGCCTCGGACAGGGGATCGGGGAGCTGTTTTTT,CASSLGQGIGELFF
TRBJ1-2,many,TRBD1,TRBV2,TGTGCCAGCAGAAGGGGACAGGGGTTTTATGGCTACACCTTC,CASRRGQGFYGYTF
TRBJ2-2,.,TRBD1,TRBV7-6,TGTGCCAGCAGCCTCCTGAAACCGGGACAGGGAGCGAACCCCGGGGAGCTGTTTTTT,CASSLLKPGQGANPGELFF
TRBJ2-7,many,TRBD2,TRBV2,TGTGCCAGCAGTGACGGGTGGGAGGGTGTGAGGGAGCAGTACTTC,CASSDGWEGVREQYF
TRBJ1-2,many,TRBD1,TRBV6-6,TGTGCCATCCCGGGACAGTACTATGGCTACACCTTC,CAIPGQYYGYTF
TRBJ2-2,many,.,TRBV9,TGTGCCAGCAGCGTAAGGAGGGACAACACGAACACCGGGGAGCTGTTTTTT,CASSVRRDNTNTGELFF
TRBJ2-2,many,.,TRBV11-3,TGTGCCAGCAGCTTACGAGGGACTGCTAACACCGGGGAGCTGTTTTTT,CASSLRGTANTGELFF
TRBJ2-5,.,TRBD2,TRBV2,TGTGCCAGCAGTGCTTTTCTAGCGGGGGGGCCAGAGACCCAGTACTTC,CASSAFLAGGPETQYF
TRBJ2-1,many,.,TRBV7-2,TGTGCCAGCAGCTTAGCGGGAGGCAATGAGCAGTTCTTC,CASSLAGGNEQFF
TRBJ2-7,.,TRBD1,TRBV7-9,TGTGCCAGCAGCTCCCTGGACGGGACAGACGCCTACGAGCAGTACTTC,CASSSLDGTDAYEQYF
TRBJ2-3,.,TRBD2,TRBV2,TGTGCCAGCAGTGCTAGTAGCGGGGACACAGATACGCAGTATTTT,CASSASSGDTDTQYF
TRBJ2-1,many,.,TRBV7-8,TGTGCCAGCAGCGCGCGGGACTTCGATGAGCAGTTCTTC,CASSARDFDEQFF
TRBJ2-7,many,TRBD2,TRBV7-6,TGTGCCAGCAGCCCCCGAGGACTAGACTACGAGCAGTACTTC,CASSPRGLDYEQYF
TRBJ1-2,many,.,TRBV12-3/TRBV12-4,TGTGCCAGCACCCCTGGGGACAAAAACTATGGCTACACCTTC,CASTPGDKNYGYTF
TRBJ1-2,many,.,TRBV20-1,TGCAGTCCCTCAGCGAGGAACTATGGCTCCACCTTC,CSPSARNYGSTF
TRBJ2-1,few,.,TRBV6-5,TGTGCCAGCAGTCACTCTGGGAGGAGTAATGAGCAGTTCTTC,CASSHSGRSNEQFF
TRBJ1-5,many,.,TRBV11-2,TGTGCCAGCAGCTTAGAACAGAATCAGCCCCAGCATTTT,CASSLEQNQPQHF
TRBJ2-7,many,TRBD1,TRBV4-1,TGCGCCAGCAGCCAAGCGGGACAGGGGGTCAACGAGCAGTACTTC,CASSQAGQGVNEQYF
TRBJ1-1,.,.,TRBV20-1,TGCAGTGCTAGTTATGGGAGCATGAACACTGAAGCTTTCTTT,CSASYGSMNTEAFF
TRBJ2-1,few,TRBD2,TRBV30,TGTGCCTGGGAACCGGGACTACTTGTTTACAATGAGCAGTTCTTC,CAWEPGLLVYNEQFF
TRBJ2-1,.,TRBD1,TRBV6-2/TRBV6-3,TGTGCCAGCATAAGTGGACAGGGGACAAATGAGCAGTTCTTC,CASISGQGTNEQFF
TRBJ2-1,many,.,TRBV19,TGTGCCAGTAGTACCCAGGGTCTAAGCAATGAGCAGTTCTTC,CASSTQGLSNEQFF
TRBJ2-7,.,TRBD2,TRBV7-9,TGTGCCAGCAGCAGAAGCGGGAGCTCCTACGAGCAGTACTTC,CASSRSGSSYEQYF
TRBJ2-7,.,.,TRBV5-6,TGTGCCAGTGGAGTGGACGAGCAGTACTTC,CASGVDEQYF
TRBJ2-1,.,TRBD2,TRBV18,TGTGCCAGCTCAACAAGACTAGCGGGGACTTACAATGAGCAGTTCTTC,CASSTRLAGTYNEQFF
TRBJ2-6,many,.,TRBV19,TGTGCCAGTAGTACCCGGGTGGGCAGCTCATCTGGGGCCAACGTCCTGACTTTC,CASSTRVGSSSGANVLTF
TRBJ2-7,many,.,TRBV7-2,TGTGCCAGCAGCCACTACTACGAGCAGTACTTC,CASSHYYEQYF
TRBJ1-5,.,.,TRBV12-3/TRBV12-4,TGTGCCAGCAGTTTACAGGACGAGGGAACCGGGGAGCTGTTT,CASSLQDEGTGELF
TRBJ1-4,many,.,TRBV30,TGTGCCTGGGGGCACGGGGGTTCACGGGAAAAACTGTTTTTT,CAWGHGGSREKLFF
TRBJ2-1,many,TRBD2,TRBV11-3,TGTGCCAGCAGCTGGGCCGCCGGGACTAGCGGGGTGATTGAGCAGTTCTTC,CASSWAAGTSGVIEQFF
TRBJ2-7,many,TRBD2,TRBV5-6,TGTGCCAGCAGTCCCGGACTAGCGAGGGAGCAGTACTTC,CASSPGLAREQYF
TRBJ2-5,many,TRBD2,TRBV30,TGTGCCTGGAGTGTATCCGGGGACTATTACGAGACCCAGTACTTC,CAWSVSGDYYETQYF
TRBJ2-1,few,.,TRBV6-2/TRBV6-3,TGTGCCAGCAGTTATATCAGGGTCCCGGAGGTCTTC,CASSYIRVPEVF
TRBJ1-3,many,.,TRBV11-2,TGTGCCAGCAGCCAAAATTCAGGGACCGGAAACACCATATATTTT,CASSQNSGTGNTIYF
TRBJ1-1,.,.,TRBV30,TGTGCCTGGAGTGTATCCCCTTTTGAAGCTTTCTTT,CAWSVSPFEAFF
TRBJ2-1,many,.,TRBV7-8,TGTGCCAGCAGCTTAGAAGAGGGATCCTACAATGAGCAGTTCTTC,CASSLEEGSYNEQFF
TRBJ2-3,.,TRBD1,TRBV11-2,TGTGCCAGCAGCAAGGACAGGGCACTTGGAAACACAGATACGCAGTATTTT,CASSKDRALGNTDTQYF
TRBJ2-7,.,.,TRBV6-6,TGTGCCAACAGTCACTTTTCCGTCTACGAGCAGTACTTC,CANSHFSVYEQYF
TRBJ2-1,.,TRBD1,TRBV15,TGTGCCACCAGCAGAGCTACCGGGACAGGGAGCTCCTACAATGAGCAGTTCTTC,CATSRATGTGSSYNEQFF
TRBJ2-7,many,.,TRBV6-5,TGTGCCAGCAGTTACGACGAGGGGGACACCTACGAGCAGTACTTC,CASSYDEGDTYEQYF
TRBJ1-6,.,TRBD1,TRBV12-3/TRBV12-4,TGTGCCAGCAGTTTTCAGGGGGAGAGCAATCAGCCCCTCCACTTT,CASSFQGESNQPLHF
TRBJ1-5,.,.,TRBV7-9,TGTGCCAGCAGCTTAACGGCTAGCTCAGAGACCCAGCATTTT,CASSLTASSETQHF
TRBJ2-2,.,TRBD2,TRBV9,TGTGCCAGCAGAAGCGGGAGGAAGAACACCGGGGAGCTGTTTTTT,CASRSGRKNTGELFF
TRBJ1-4,.,.,TRBV7-3,TGTGCCAGCAGCTTAACGGCGGGGTCGTGGGAAAAACTGTTTTTT,CASSLTAGSWEKLFF
TRBJ1-6,.,.,TRBV15,TGTGCCACCAGCAGAGAGGTAACCGATAATTCACCCCTCCACTTT,CATSREVTDNSPLHF
TRBJ2-6,.,.,TRBV7-2,TGTGCCAGCAGCACGACTCCCACTAGCGGGGCCAACGTCCTGACTTTC,CASSTTPTSGANVLTF
TRBJ1-1,many,.,TRBV12-3/TRBV12-4,TGTGCCAGCAGTTTGGGGGCTGAAGCTTTCTTT,CASSLGAEAFF
TRBJ2-1,.,.,TRBV7-9,TGTGCCAGCAGCGCCTCGAGAGGTGAGCAGGGCTTC,CASSASRGEQGF
TRBJ1-5,few,TRBD1,TRBV24-1,TGTGCCACCAGTGGAGCAGGGGGCGATCAGCCCCAGCATTTT,CATSGAGGDQPQHF
TRBJ1-1,once,TRBD1,TRBV5-4,TGTGCCAGCAGCCAAGAGGGGGGCCGACAGGGGGAGAACACTGAAGCTTTCTTT,CASSQEGGRQGENTEAFF